The rows below give T cell receptor beta chains drawn from one sample of a study of technical replicates of blood from a handful of donors. Data came from immunoSEQ multiplex PCR; TCRdb stores just in-frame clones and leaves some out. The sample comprises some 74,000 clones, roughly 92% of which are singletons, and about 0.39% rests with the top ten. Sequencing was performed on T cells isolated from PBMCs. The receptor source for this set is a human donor in good health. Both conserved end residues are part of each CDR3. Fields, in order: J gene, D gene, V gene, clone size, CDR3 protein, CDR3 DNA. D genes are given only for firm matches. Part of the rows lack a size; the others show once, few, many or a class for expanded clones.

J gene: TRBJ1-2
D gene: TRBD1
V gene: TRBV6-4
clone size: -
CDR3 protein: CASSDSGRGRGGYTF
CDR3 DNA: TGTGCCAGCAGTGACTCGGGCAGGGGGCGCGGAGGCTACACCTTC

J gene: TRBJ1-1
D gene: -
V gene: TRBV7-2
clone size: -
CDR3 protein: CASSRSDIREAFF
CDR3 DNA: TGTGCCAGCAGCAGATCGGACATACGTGAAGCTTTCTTT

J gene: TRBJ1-1
D gene: -
V gene: TRBV28
clone size: -
CDR3 protein: CASSVQGEAFF
CDR3 DNA: TGTGCCAGCAGTGTACAGGGTGAAGCTTTCTTT

J gene: TRBJ1-1
D gene: TRBD1
V gene: TRBV4-3
clone size: -
CDR3 protein: CASSQDTGGTEAFF
CDR3 DNA: TGCGCCAGCAGCCAAGACACAGGGGGCACTGAAGCTTTCTTT

J gene: TRBJ2-7
D gene: TRBD2
V gene: TRBV7-6
clone size: -
CDR3 protein: CASSFGGREQYF
CDR3 DNA: TGTGCCAGCAGCTTCGGCGGGAGAGAGCAGTACTTC

J gene: TRBJ1-2
D gene: TRBD1
V gene: TRBV6-1
clone size: -
CDR3 protein: CASSPTGTGHGYTF
CDR3 DNA: TGTGCCAGCAGCCCGACCGGGACAGGTCATGGCTACACCTTC

J gene: TRBJ2-5
D gene: -
V gene: TRBV5-4
clone size: -
CDR3 protein: CASSAGETQYF
CDR3 DNA: TGTGCCAGCAGCGCGGGAGAGACCCAGTACTTC

J gene: TRBJ2-7
D gene: -
V gene: TRBV18
clone size: -
CDR3 protein: CASSPSMSQNEQYF
CDR3 DNA: TGTGCCAGCTCACCATCCATGTCCCAGAACGAGCAGTACTTC

J gene: TRBJ2-7
D gene: TRBD1
V gene: TRBV19
clone size: -
CDR3 protein: CASSSGQGPYEQYF
CDR3 DNA: TGTGCCAGTAGCTCGGGACAGGGCCCCTACGAGCAGTACTTC

J gene: TRBJ1-5
D gene: -
V gene: TRBV14
clone size: few
CDR3 protein: CASSRGYSNQPQHF
CDR3 DNA: TGTGCCAGCAGCAGGGGGTATAGCAATCAGCCCCAGCATTTT

J gene: TRBJ2-2
D gene: TRBD2
V gene: TRBV5-1
clone size: once
CDR3 protein: CASSLVAGGAGELFF
CDR3 DNA: TGCGCCAGCAGCTTGGTGGCGGGAGGGGCCGGGGAGCTGTTTTTT

J gene: TRBJ2-1
D gene: TRBD1
V gene: TRBV7-9
clone size: -
CDR3 protein: CASSLTGTYNEQFF
CDR3 DNA: TGTGCCAGCAGCTTGACAGGGACCTACAATGAGCAGTTCTTC

J gene: TRBJ1-3
D gene: -
V gene: TRBV4-1
clone size: -
CDR3 protein: CASSQVGAYSGNTIYF
CDR3 DNA: TGCGCCAGCAGCCAAGTTGGGGCCTACTCTGGAAACACCATATATTTT

J gene: TRBJ1-1
D gene: -
V gene: TRBV6-1
clone size: few
CDR3 protein: CASSVLWEAFF
CDR3 DNA: TGTGCCAGCAGTGTTCTATGGGAAGCTTTCTTT

J gene: TRBJ2-3
D gene: TRBD2
V gene: TRBV7-2
clone size: once
CDR3 protein: CASSLVLAGTDTQYF
CDR3 DNA: TGTGCCAGCAGCTTAGTCCTAGCGGGCACAGATACGCAGTATTTT

J gene: TRBJ1-1
D gene: -
V gene: TRBV19
clone size: -
CDR3 protein: CASSLGSGAFF
CDR3 DNA: TGTGCCAGTAGTTTGGGTTCGGGAGCTTTCTTT

J gene: TRBJ1-5
D gene: -
V gene: TRBV19
clone size: -
CDR3 protein: CASSIGEGNQPQHF
CDR3 DNA: TGTGCCAGTAGTATAGGCGAGGGCAATCAGCCCCAGCATTTT

J gene: TRBJ2-3
D gene: TRBD2
V gene: TRBV5-6
clone size: -
CDR3 protein: CASSLTSGRSDTQYF
CDR3 DNA: TGTGCCAGCAGCTTGACTAGCGGGAGATCAGATACGCAGTATTTT

J gene: TRBJ1-5
D gene: TRBD1
V gene: TRBV19
clone size: -
CDR3 protein: CASASGTGMSNLGQPQHF
CDR3 DNA: TGTGCCAGCGCCTCCGGGACAGGGATGTCAAATTTAGGTCAGCCCCAGCATTTT

J gene: TRBJ2-5
D gene: -
V gene: TRBV25-1
clone size: once
CDR3 protein: CASSDRVLGETQYF
CDR3 DNA: TGTGCCAGCAGTGACAGGGTCCTTGGGGAGACCCAGTACTTC

J gene: TRBJ2-7
D gene: -
V gene: TRBV27
clone size: once
CDR3 protein: CASSTFGPGAKEQYF
CDR3 DNA: TGTGCCAGCAGTACCTTTGGTCCAGGGGCAAAGGAGCAGTACTTC

J gene: TRBJ2-3
D gene: -
V gene: TRBV11-3
clone size: -
CDR3 protein: CASSFWGRGTDTQYF
CDR3 DNA: TGTGCCAGCAGCTTCTGGGGGCGGGGGACAGATACGCAGTATTTT

J gene: TRBJ2-1
D gene: -
V gene: TRBV7-9
clone size: -
CDR3 protein: CASSLIDSYNEQFF
CDR3 DNA: TGTGCCAGCAGCTTAATTGACTCGTACAATGAGCAGTTCTTC

J gene: TRBJ1-2
D gene: TRBD1
V gene: TRBV4-2
clone size: -
CDR3 protein: CASSQGTGGDYGYTF
CDR3 DNA: TGTGCCAGCAGCCAAGGGACAGGTGGGGACTATGGCTACACCTTC

J gene: TRBJ2-2
D gene: TRBD2
V gene: TRBV7-3
clone size: -
CDR3 protein: CASSIVASGSTGELFF
CDR3 DNA: TGTGCCAGCAGCATAGTGGCTAGCGGGAGCACCGGGGAGCTGTTTTTT

J gene: TRBJ1-3
D gene: -
V gene: TRBV4-2
clone size: -
CDR3 protein: CASSQDRGRLSGNTIYF
CDR3 DNA: TGTGCCAGCAGCCAAGATCGCGGCAGACTATCTGGAAACACCATATATTTT

J gene: TRBJ2-7
D gene: -
V gene: TRBV5-1
clone size: -
CDR3 protein: CASSLSPGLEVYEQYF
CDR3 DNA: TGCGCCAGCAGCTTATCACCGGGTCTAGAGGTCTACGAGCAGTACTTC

J gene: TRBJ2-1
D gene: -
V gene: TRBV5-1
clone size: -
CDR3 protein: CASSNGTSYNEQFF
CDR3 DNA: TGCGCCAGCAGCAACGGGACTTCTTACAATGAGCAGTTCTTC

J gene: TRBJ2-7
D gene: -
V gene: TRBV13
clone size: once
CDR3 protein: CASSPLGRVHEQYF
CDR3 DNA: TGTGCCAGCAGCCCCCTAGGCAGGGTCCACGAGCAGTACTTC

J gene: TRBJ2-7
D gene: -
V gene: TRBV4-1
clone size: few
CDR3 protein: CASSHLDEAPEQYF
CDR3 DNA: TGCGCCAGCAGCCATTTAGACGAGGCCCCCGAGCAGTACTTC

J gene: TRBJ1-5
D gene: -
V gene: TRBV27
clone size: -
CDR3 protein: CASSLAGRSNQPQHF
CDR3 DNA: TGTGCCAGCAGTTTAGCCGGGAGAAGCAATCAGCCCCAGCATTTT

J gene: TRBJ2-2
D gene: TRBD2
V gene: TRBV28
clone size: once
CDR3 protein: CASSLSGRAAGELFF
CDR3 DNA: TGTGCCAGCAGTTTGAGCGGGAGGGCCGCCGGGGAGCTGTTTTTT

J gene: TRBJ2-7
D gene: -
V gene: TRBV19
clone size: -
CDR3 protein: CASTLRTGGGYEQYF
CDR3 DNA: TGTGCCAGTACCCTAAGGACAGGAGGGGGATACGAGCAGTACTTC

J gene: TRBJ1-5
D gene: -
V gene: TRBV5-1
clone size: -
CDR3 protein: CASSAETNQPQHF
CDR3 DNA: TGCGCCAGCAGCGCGGAAACGAATCAGCCCCAGCATTTT

J gene: TRBJ2-7
D gene: TRBD2
V gene: TRBV2
clone size: -
CDR3 protein: CASRASGRSIHEQYF
CDR3 DNA: TGTGCCAGCAGGGCTAGCGGGAGATCTATCCACGAGCAGTACTTC

J gene: TRBJ2-7
D gene: -
V gene: TRBV5-4
clone size: -
CDR3 protein: CASSSSGVYEQYF
CDR3 DNA: TGTGCCAGCAGTTCCTCCGGGGTCTACGAGCAGTACTTC

J gene: TRBJ2-1
D gene: -
V gene: TRBV6-6
clone size: -
CDR3 protein: CASSYEAYNEQFF
CDR3 DNA: TGTGCCAGCAGTTACGAGGCCTACAATGAGCAGTTCTTC

J gene: TRBJ1-1
D gene: -
V gene: TRBV7-8
clone size: -
CDR3 protein: CASSPGLNTEAFF
CDR3 DNA: TGTGCCAGCAGCCCGGGGTTGAACACTGAAGCTTTCTTT

J gene: TRBJ2-2
D gene: -
V gene: TRBV5-1
clone size: -
CDR3 protein: CASSLVSGDTGELFF
CDR3 DNA: TGCGCCAGCAGCTTAGTTTCCGGGGACACCGGGGAGCTGTTTTTT

J gene: TRBJ1-1
D gene: -
V gene: TRBV28
clone size: -
CDR3 protein: CASSRHVTEAFF
CDR3 DNA: TGTGCCAGCAGCCGACATGTCACTGAAGCTTTCTTT

J gene: TRBJ2-2
D gene: -
V gene: TRBV5-6
clone size: -
CDR3 protein: CASSVTGTSGRELFF
CDR3 DNA: TGTGCCAGCAGCGTAACAGGTACCTCCGGCCGGGAGCTGTTTTTT

J gene: TRBJ2-1
D gene: TRBD1
V gene: TRBV6-1
clone size: once
CDR3 protein: CASSEEGQDYNEQFF
CDR3 DNA: TGTGCCAGCAGTGAAGAGGGACAGGACTACAATGAGCAGTTCTTC